The subject of this entry is one T cell receptor (beta chain). Its antigen is as yet unknown. This entry comes from a study of T cells after yellow fever vaccination. The overall study: Fractions with few cells were prepared using SMART-Seq v4 Ultra Low Input. Study results and caveats: A limited proportion of clonotypes was detected within both the CD4 and CD8 compartments.

The CDR3 consists of 14 residues. Germline CDR1 is LGHDT and CDR2 is YNNKEL (reference sequence). V gave up 0 bases and J gave up 9 bases; unmatched junction bases: 5. TCRdb processed the 5' RACE reads anew with MiXCR; each CDR3 protein has one entry. Here the sample spans some 260,000 distinct CDR3 sequences, about 5.2% being singletons. The rearrangement links TRBV3-1 to TRBJ2-1; 7 bases are shared with TRBD1. The source of this sequence is a man between 18 and 29 years old who received the YFV17D yellow fever vaccine. Sequenced here: CD4+ T cells sorted from PBMCs, sampled on the day of the yellow fever booster vaccination. The CDR3 region is CASSQEGGSGEQFF. The CDR3 DNA sequence: TGTGCCAGCAGCCAAGAAGGGGGCTCAGGTGAGCAGTTCTTC.